This T cell receptor (beta chain) was identified in a study of blood T cell repertoires in COVID-19. Across the study: Both acute and convalescent COVID-19 samples were obtained from the United States, Italy and Spain.

This clone was seen repeatedly, ten times or more. Germline loops: CDR1 MNHEY, CDR2 SVGAGI. CDR3 length: 14 residues. Method: immunoSEQ multiplex PCR; TCRdb's copy keeps in-frame clones and lacks some. The table has fewer than 200,000 clones, around 88% seen once. The chain joins TRBV6-5 to TRBJ1-1; D remains unclear. The sequence was collected from an older woman who had recovered from COVID-19. Sequenced: peripheral blood. The CDR3 DNA reads as TGTCCACTCCTGGGGAGGGATGGGAACACTGAAGCTTTCTTT. It codes for CPLLGRDGNTEAFF.